Following are 18 T cell receptor beta chains from one sample sequenced in a study of cytomegalovirus exposure and HLA in healthy donors. Primers for the PCR totalled 60 Vbeta and 13 Jbeta. Using immunoSEQ multiplex PCR, the repertoire was profiled, and TCRdb retains in-frame clones only, with some absent. The data contain 200,000 or so clones, around four fifths of them seen just once; the ten biggest clones take up over 2%. Material: PBMCs. The source is a woman aged 50 to 65 in good health and CMV-seropositive.

The rearrangement uses TRBV2 and TRBJ2-3; no reliable D call. The ends were cut back, 3 bases at V and 5 bases at J, with 3 bases in the middle. The CDR3 runs to 11 residues. The V gene's germline CDR1 is SNHLY and CDR2 FYNNEI. The CDR3 loop is CASSDRDTQYF. Here the CDR3 DNA reads TGTGCCAGCAGTGACAGAGATACGCAGTATTTT.

This chain links TRBV28 with TRBJ1-2; TRBD1 agrees at 7 bases. Germline V gene sequence: CDR1 MDHEN, CDR2 SYDVKM. V lost 6 bases, J lost 6 bases, and 10 bases stayed unmatched. The CDR3 has 14 amino acids. The CDR3 loop is CASRLQGVKNGYTF. The CDR3 nucleotides read TGTGCCAGCAGGTTGCAGGGGGTCAAGAATGGCTACACCTTC.

This clone was counted a single time. One junction end disagrees with the germline gene, perhaps due to a read error. The V and J genes are TRBV5-1 and TRBJ2-2; 8 bases agree with TRBD1. Germline loops: CDR1 SGHRS, CDR2 YFSETQ. The CDR3 sequence is 15 residues long. CDR3 region: CASSLAQGASGGLFF. In nucleotides, the CDR3 is TGCGCCAGCAGCTTGGCCCAGGGGGCATCCGGGGGGCTGTTTTTT. Full variable domain (rest looked up from reference TRBV5-1 and TRBJ2-2): KAGVTQTPRYLIKTRGQQVTLSCSPISGHRSVSWYQQTPGQGLQFLFEYFSETQRNKGNFPGRFSGRQFSNSRSEMNVSTLELGDSALYLCASSLAQGASGGLFFGEGSRLTVL.

The chain joins TRBV7-8 to TRBJ2-5; a weak D match, TRBD2 (5 bases). The CDR3 loop spans 13 amino acids. Germline V gene lookup returns CDR1 SGHVS and CDR2 FQNEAQ. V was cut by 5 bases and J by 4 bases, with 11 bases left in between. As DNA, the CDR3 is TGTGCCAGCAGCCCTCGAGGGTCAGAGACCCAGTACTTC. It codes for CASSPRGSETQYF.

This chain uses TRBV4-2 with TRBJ2-2; 8 bases are a match to TRBD1. Germline V CDR1 and CDR2: LGHNA, YNFKEQ. There are 15 residues in the CDR3. V trimming: 5 bases; J trimming: 4 bases; junction bases outside the gene matches: 6. CDR3 sequence (DNA): TGTGCCAGCAGCTTTGGGACAGGCCCCACCGGGGAGCTGTTTTTT. It specifies CASSFGTGPTGELFF.

This clone was seen only once. The chain couples TRBV2 to TRBJ1-6; TRBD1 might be the D (5 bases). Germline V CDR1 and CDR2: SNHLY, FYNNEI. V was pared by 6 bases and J by 5 bases, with 14 bases between. The CDR3 consists of 15 residues. CDR3 in amino acids: CASSQTGGNNSPLHF. CDR3 DNA sequence: TGTGCCAGCAGCCAAACGGGGGGGAATAATTCACCCCTCCACTTT.

As for this clone: Other nucleotide sequences in the sample specify the same CDR3. In DNA, the CDR3 is TGTGCCAGCAGCTTAGGTCGGCCGAGGGCCTACGAGCAGTACTTC. It encodes CASSLGRPRAYEQYF. V usage is TRBV11-2 and J usage is TRBJ2-7, with D possibly matching TRBD2 (5 bases). Germline values: CDR1 SGHAT, CDR2 FQNNGV. The CDR3 loop spans 15 amino acids. Trimming pared 1 base from V and 2 bases from J, leaving 12 bases between.

The rearrangement joins TRBV11-1 to TRBJ1-6, with TRBD1 matching over 8 bases. V trimming: 10 bases; J trimming: 10 bases; junction bases outside the gene matches: 12. Looked up from germline, CDR1 is SGHAT and CDR2 is FQDESV (reference sequence). The CDR3 loop spans 14 amino acids. The CDR3 DNA reads as TGTGCCACGGGAGACCGGGACAGGTACTCACCCCTCCACTTT. Encoded protein: CATGDRDRYSPLHF. Based on the CDR3 plus reference TRBV11-1 and TRBJ1-6, the full variable domain is EAEVAQSPRYKITEKSQAVAFWCDPISGHATLYWYRQILGQGPELLVQFQDESVVDDSQLPKDRFSAERLKGVDSTLKIQPAELGDSAMYLCATGDRDRYSPLHFGNGTRLTVT.

This clone was seen a handful of times. The genes are TRBV6-1 and TRBJ1-4, with 8 bases that match TRBD1. Germline V gene data show CDR1 as MNHNS and CDR2 as SASEGT. V was clipped by 7 bases and J by 8 bases; unmatched bases: 12. This CDR3 has 15 residues. The CDR3: CASMDRAGVGEKLFF. The CDR3 DNA reads TGTGCCAGCATGGACAGGGCGGGCGTCGGGGAAAAACTGTTTTTT.

Comment on this clone: Other nucleotide sequences from this sample produce the same CDR3. CDR3 in DNA: TGTGCCAGCAGTGCCCCGGGTCTCTATGGCTACACCTTC. It specifies CASSAPGLYGYTF. The J gene is TRBJ1-2, the V gene TRBV25-1; D is undetermined. The CDR3 spans 13 residues. Germline V gene data show CDR1 as MGHDK and CDR2 as SYGVNS. V lost 4 bases and J 4 bases, leaving 10 bases between the germline ends.

The V call is TRBV11-2, the J call TRBJ2-7; D is uncertain. Per germline, CDR1 SGHAT and CDR2 FQNNGV. V lost 5 bases, J lost 1 base, and 6 bases lay in between. CDR3 size: 12 residues. The CDR3 bases are TGTGCCAGCAGCCCCAATTCCTACGAGCAGTACTTC. Residues: CASSPNSYEQYF.

V gene TRBV5-6 combines with J gene TRBJ2-3; 14 bases line up with TRBD2. CDR3 length equals 17 residues. Germline V lookup: CDR1 SGHDT, CDR2 YYEEEE. V dropped 3 bases and J dropped 1; count of bases not matched to a gene: 4. The CDR3 region is CASSSGLAGVGTDTQYF. CDR3 bases: TGTGCCAGCAGCTCGGGACTAGCGGGGGTGGGCACAGATACGCAGTATTTT.

DNA for the CDR3: TGTGCCAGCAGTGAAGCGGTGGAGGGAGATACGCAGTATTTT. Its translation: CASSEAVEGDTQYF. The chain recombines TRBV2 with TRBJ2-3; D may be TRBD2 (6 bases). Germline CDR1 SNHLY, CDR2 FYNNEI. Trimming left V 0 bases short and J 5 bases short, with 9 bases between. This CDR3 has 14 amino acids.

The chain has TRBV11-3 and TRBJ2-6; a possible D gene is TRBD2 (6 bases). Germline lookup yields CDR1 SGHNT and CDR2 YENEEA. CDR3 length: 14 residues. The germline V and J ends were trimmed by 6 bases and 2 bases, with 8 bases remaining between them. In nucleotides, the CDR3 is TGTGCCAGCAGTGCGGGGACTGGGGCCAACGTCCTGACTTTC. Its translation: CASSAGTGANVLTF.

The chain couples TRBV28 to TRBJ2-7, with TRBD1 matching 9 bases. Trimming removed 5 bases from V and 1 base from J; junction bases left unmatched: 9. CDR3 length: 16 amino acids. Germline V CDR1 and CDR2: MDHEN, SYDVKM. As DNA, the CDR3 is TGTGCCAGCAGTACGTTCCGGACAGGGGCGTCCTACGAGCAGTACTTC. The encoded protein is CASSTFRTGASYEQYF.

The chain links TRBV27 to TRBJ1-5; the D gene is possibly TRBD1 (5 bases). V lost 5 bases, J lost 4 bases, and 18 bases lay in between. The germline CDR1 and CDR2 sequences are MNHEY and SMNVEV (reference sequence). The CDR3 covers 16 residues. The CDR3 reads CASSNGHGLQNQPQHF. The CDR3 DNA follows: TGTGCCAGCAGTAACGGACACGGGCTACAAAATCAGCCCCAGCATTTT.

For this clone: Its ends do not fully match the called genes, so a read error is possible. The sample carries other DNA sequences with the same CDR3. This rearrangement joins TRBV5-8 to TRBJ1-4, with D uncertain. The CDR3 runs to 15 residues. Germline loops: CDR1 SGHTS, CDR2 YDEGEE. The CDR3: CASSPAGRANEKLFF. The CDR3 DNA follows: TGTGCCAGCAGCCCGGCGGGGAGAGCTAACGAAAAACTGTTTTTT. Drawing the rest from reference TRBV5-8 and TRBJ1-4, the complete variable domain is EAGVTQSPTHLIKTRGQQATLRCSPISGHTSVYWYQQALGLGLQFLLWYDEGEERNRGNFPPRFSGRQFPNYSSELNVNALELEDSALYLCASSPAGRANEKLFFGSGTQLSVL.

The CDR3 sequence: CASSAEYEQYF. The DNA for the CDR3 is TGTGCCAGCAGTGCAGAATACGAGCAGTACTTC. The V call is TRBV2, the J call TRBJ2-7; D call uncertain. Germline CDR1 SNHLY, CDR2 FYNNEI. Deletions cut 4 bases from V and 4 bases from J, with 5 bases between. The CDR3 totals 11 residues.